The T cell receptor (beta chain) under discussion was sequenced for a study of PD-L1 blockade in urothelial cancer. V trimming: 6 bases; J trimming: 1 base; junction bases outside the gene matches: 14. This CDR3 has 18 residues. CDR1 is LNHNV, CDR2 YYDKDF, per germline (reference sequence). Profiled with immunoSEQ multiplex PCR; TCRdb holds only in-frame clones, not every one. Of about 51,000 clones detected, around 86% appear once; the ten largest clones hold around 15%. The J gene is TRBJ2-3, the V gene TRBV15; 9 bases agree with TRBD2. The clonotype was recovered from a man between 60 and 75 years old with urothelial cancer. The sequencing here drew on PBMCs, taken around atezolizumab (anti-PD-L1) treatment. The DNA for the CDR3 is TGTGCCACCAGGCAGGAGGGCGGGAGGGCCTTTGGCACAGATACGCAGTATTTT. Protein sequence: CATRQEGGRAFGTDTQYF. The complete variable domain, with remaining parts taken from reference TRBV15 and TRBJ2-3, reads DAMVIQNPRYQVTQFGKPVTLSCSQTLNHNVMYWYQQKSSQAPKLLFHYYDKDFNNEADTPDNFQSRRPNTSFCFLDIRSPGLGDTAMYLCATRQEGGRAFGTDTQYFGPGTRLTVL.